This TCR beta chain came from a study of regulatory T cells in long-lasting Graves disease (dated by TCRdb to the early 2020s). About the full investigation: Persistent Graves' disease meant more than 5 years of antithyroid drug treatment with TSH receptor autoantibodies that stayed positive. Peripheral blood TCR sequencing and RNA sequencing compared persistent Graves' disease patients with newly diagnosed Graves' disease patients. The study took place in China and was registered as a clinical trial. A total of roughly 35 samples underwent TCR sequencing, from roughly 13 patients with persistent Graves' disease and around 20 patients with newly diagnosed Graves' disease. Antithyroid drugs had been taken for approximately 10 years on average by persistent Graves' disease patients in the clinical cohort.

The paper as a whole reports these results and caveats: Persistent Graves' disease patients showed lower TCR Shannon entropy and fewer highly expanded clones than newly diagnosed patients, suggesting clonal expansion. Preferential use of TRBV28, TRBJ1-2 and TRBJ2-5 was observed in persistent disease, whereas TRBV20-1 and TRBJ2-1 were favored in newly diagnosed disease. Persistent patients shared more public clonotypes among themselves (fewer than 3,000) than newly diagnosed patients did (approximately 870). Only the TCR beta chain was sequenced and analyzed. The authors acknowledged the small sample size as a limitation that may reduce accuracy. Only peripheral blood was studied, because thyroid tissue, the primary lesion, was inaccessible.

Trimming removed 0 bases from V and 8 bases from J; the gene matches leave 9 bases unexplained. From the germline V gene, CDR1 is SGHRS and CDR2 is YFSETQ. From cysteine to phenylalanine, the CDR3 is 16 amino acids long. Left in the record is the CDR3 DNA by itself, 48 bases read in frame from the first base. The method behind the library was multiplex PCR. Instrument used: Illumina HiSeq 4000. To build TCR beta libraries, CDR3 regions were amplified by Arm-PCR using iRepertoire HTBI primers. Before sequencing, the PCR products went through gel purification. Turning to the authors' computational methods: Gene usage analysis of CDR3 amino acid clonotypes used the 60 to 75 TRBV and 12 to 15 TRBJ segments found across samples. Filtered high-quality paired reads were merged into contigs using COPE and FqMerger. BLAST was used to align contigs to IMGT TRBV, TRBD and TRBJ reference genes, with CDR3 defined following IMGT. Any clonotype with a frequency above 0.1% was classified as a highly expanded clone. Shannon entropy served as the measure of repertoire diversity, while the Gini coefficient captured V-J evenness. A clonotype was considered public if more than one individual shared it. The raw public reads went through TCRdb reprocessing: fastp at Q25, MiXCR clone calling, in-frame beta chains kept. Every CDR3 protein is listed once, alongside the most common genes and DNA of its rows. The V and J calls and clone size come from TCRdb's table, not from the authors' own analysis. The sample table contains 400,000 to 450,000 distinct CDR3 sequences; only one count was recorded for about a quarter of them. The leading ten clones occupy around 24% of the sample.

This clonotype has just a few counts. This receptor's antigen is unknown. Qualities for individual bases were not recorded, and no much larger clone is one base off. Reading the label with the study, this specimen's time point is: persistent/refractory GD, antithyroid drugs over 5 years with positive TRAb. For both TCR sequencing and RNA sequencing, RNA was extracted from PBMCs in TRIzol. The diagnosis of Graves' disease was made according to American Thyroid Association guidelines. Patients for the study were recruited at an endocrinology department in Xi'an, China. From each patient, around 9 milliliters of peripheral blood was collected into an EDTA anticoagulant tube. PBMCs were isolated by Ficoll Paque Plus density gradient separation without further T cell sorting. An Agilent 2100 Bioanalyzer and agarose gel were used to check RNA quality, while a NanoDrop 2000 measured RNA concentration.

The V and J genes are TRBV5-1 and TRBJ1-4, and TRBD1 matches 8 of the central bases. The TCR was taken from a female donor with Graves disease. The specimen was peripheral blood mononuclear cells (PBMCs), collected when the disease was refractory, from a patient treated with antithyroid drugs. The bases are TGCGCCAGCAGCTTGGTGGACAGGGAGTCGTCGGAAAAACTGTTTTTT. It is translated as CASSLVDRESSEKLFF. With the rest looked up from the reference TRBV5-1 and TRBJ1-4 genes rather than sequenced, the full variable domain is KAGVTQTPRYLIKTRGQQVTLSCSPISGHRSVSWYQQTPGQGLQFLFEYFSETQRNKGNFPGRFSGRQFSNSRSEMNVSTLELGDSALYLCASSLVDRESSEKLFFGSGTQLSVL.